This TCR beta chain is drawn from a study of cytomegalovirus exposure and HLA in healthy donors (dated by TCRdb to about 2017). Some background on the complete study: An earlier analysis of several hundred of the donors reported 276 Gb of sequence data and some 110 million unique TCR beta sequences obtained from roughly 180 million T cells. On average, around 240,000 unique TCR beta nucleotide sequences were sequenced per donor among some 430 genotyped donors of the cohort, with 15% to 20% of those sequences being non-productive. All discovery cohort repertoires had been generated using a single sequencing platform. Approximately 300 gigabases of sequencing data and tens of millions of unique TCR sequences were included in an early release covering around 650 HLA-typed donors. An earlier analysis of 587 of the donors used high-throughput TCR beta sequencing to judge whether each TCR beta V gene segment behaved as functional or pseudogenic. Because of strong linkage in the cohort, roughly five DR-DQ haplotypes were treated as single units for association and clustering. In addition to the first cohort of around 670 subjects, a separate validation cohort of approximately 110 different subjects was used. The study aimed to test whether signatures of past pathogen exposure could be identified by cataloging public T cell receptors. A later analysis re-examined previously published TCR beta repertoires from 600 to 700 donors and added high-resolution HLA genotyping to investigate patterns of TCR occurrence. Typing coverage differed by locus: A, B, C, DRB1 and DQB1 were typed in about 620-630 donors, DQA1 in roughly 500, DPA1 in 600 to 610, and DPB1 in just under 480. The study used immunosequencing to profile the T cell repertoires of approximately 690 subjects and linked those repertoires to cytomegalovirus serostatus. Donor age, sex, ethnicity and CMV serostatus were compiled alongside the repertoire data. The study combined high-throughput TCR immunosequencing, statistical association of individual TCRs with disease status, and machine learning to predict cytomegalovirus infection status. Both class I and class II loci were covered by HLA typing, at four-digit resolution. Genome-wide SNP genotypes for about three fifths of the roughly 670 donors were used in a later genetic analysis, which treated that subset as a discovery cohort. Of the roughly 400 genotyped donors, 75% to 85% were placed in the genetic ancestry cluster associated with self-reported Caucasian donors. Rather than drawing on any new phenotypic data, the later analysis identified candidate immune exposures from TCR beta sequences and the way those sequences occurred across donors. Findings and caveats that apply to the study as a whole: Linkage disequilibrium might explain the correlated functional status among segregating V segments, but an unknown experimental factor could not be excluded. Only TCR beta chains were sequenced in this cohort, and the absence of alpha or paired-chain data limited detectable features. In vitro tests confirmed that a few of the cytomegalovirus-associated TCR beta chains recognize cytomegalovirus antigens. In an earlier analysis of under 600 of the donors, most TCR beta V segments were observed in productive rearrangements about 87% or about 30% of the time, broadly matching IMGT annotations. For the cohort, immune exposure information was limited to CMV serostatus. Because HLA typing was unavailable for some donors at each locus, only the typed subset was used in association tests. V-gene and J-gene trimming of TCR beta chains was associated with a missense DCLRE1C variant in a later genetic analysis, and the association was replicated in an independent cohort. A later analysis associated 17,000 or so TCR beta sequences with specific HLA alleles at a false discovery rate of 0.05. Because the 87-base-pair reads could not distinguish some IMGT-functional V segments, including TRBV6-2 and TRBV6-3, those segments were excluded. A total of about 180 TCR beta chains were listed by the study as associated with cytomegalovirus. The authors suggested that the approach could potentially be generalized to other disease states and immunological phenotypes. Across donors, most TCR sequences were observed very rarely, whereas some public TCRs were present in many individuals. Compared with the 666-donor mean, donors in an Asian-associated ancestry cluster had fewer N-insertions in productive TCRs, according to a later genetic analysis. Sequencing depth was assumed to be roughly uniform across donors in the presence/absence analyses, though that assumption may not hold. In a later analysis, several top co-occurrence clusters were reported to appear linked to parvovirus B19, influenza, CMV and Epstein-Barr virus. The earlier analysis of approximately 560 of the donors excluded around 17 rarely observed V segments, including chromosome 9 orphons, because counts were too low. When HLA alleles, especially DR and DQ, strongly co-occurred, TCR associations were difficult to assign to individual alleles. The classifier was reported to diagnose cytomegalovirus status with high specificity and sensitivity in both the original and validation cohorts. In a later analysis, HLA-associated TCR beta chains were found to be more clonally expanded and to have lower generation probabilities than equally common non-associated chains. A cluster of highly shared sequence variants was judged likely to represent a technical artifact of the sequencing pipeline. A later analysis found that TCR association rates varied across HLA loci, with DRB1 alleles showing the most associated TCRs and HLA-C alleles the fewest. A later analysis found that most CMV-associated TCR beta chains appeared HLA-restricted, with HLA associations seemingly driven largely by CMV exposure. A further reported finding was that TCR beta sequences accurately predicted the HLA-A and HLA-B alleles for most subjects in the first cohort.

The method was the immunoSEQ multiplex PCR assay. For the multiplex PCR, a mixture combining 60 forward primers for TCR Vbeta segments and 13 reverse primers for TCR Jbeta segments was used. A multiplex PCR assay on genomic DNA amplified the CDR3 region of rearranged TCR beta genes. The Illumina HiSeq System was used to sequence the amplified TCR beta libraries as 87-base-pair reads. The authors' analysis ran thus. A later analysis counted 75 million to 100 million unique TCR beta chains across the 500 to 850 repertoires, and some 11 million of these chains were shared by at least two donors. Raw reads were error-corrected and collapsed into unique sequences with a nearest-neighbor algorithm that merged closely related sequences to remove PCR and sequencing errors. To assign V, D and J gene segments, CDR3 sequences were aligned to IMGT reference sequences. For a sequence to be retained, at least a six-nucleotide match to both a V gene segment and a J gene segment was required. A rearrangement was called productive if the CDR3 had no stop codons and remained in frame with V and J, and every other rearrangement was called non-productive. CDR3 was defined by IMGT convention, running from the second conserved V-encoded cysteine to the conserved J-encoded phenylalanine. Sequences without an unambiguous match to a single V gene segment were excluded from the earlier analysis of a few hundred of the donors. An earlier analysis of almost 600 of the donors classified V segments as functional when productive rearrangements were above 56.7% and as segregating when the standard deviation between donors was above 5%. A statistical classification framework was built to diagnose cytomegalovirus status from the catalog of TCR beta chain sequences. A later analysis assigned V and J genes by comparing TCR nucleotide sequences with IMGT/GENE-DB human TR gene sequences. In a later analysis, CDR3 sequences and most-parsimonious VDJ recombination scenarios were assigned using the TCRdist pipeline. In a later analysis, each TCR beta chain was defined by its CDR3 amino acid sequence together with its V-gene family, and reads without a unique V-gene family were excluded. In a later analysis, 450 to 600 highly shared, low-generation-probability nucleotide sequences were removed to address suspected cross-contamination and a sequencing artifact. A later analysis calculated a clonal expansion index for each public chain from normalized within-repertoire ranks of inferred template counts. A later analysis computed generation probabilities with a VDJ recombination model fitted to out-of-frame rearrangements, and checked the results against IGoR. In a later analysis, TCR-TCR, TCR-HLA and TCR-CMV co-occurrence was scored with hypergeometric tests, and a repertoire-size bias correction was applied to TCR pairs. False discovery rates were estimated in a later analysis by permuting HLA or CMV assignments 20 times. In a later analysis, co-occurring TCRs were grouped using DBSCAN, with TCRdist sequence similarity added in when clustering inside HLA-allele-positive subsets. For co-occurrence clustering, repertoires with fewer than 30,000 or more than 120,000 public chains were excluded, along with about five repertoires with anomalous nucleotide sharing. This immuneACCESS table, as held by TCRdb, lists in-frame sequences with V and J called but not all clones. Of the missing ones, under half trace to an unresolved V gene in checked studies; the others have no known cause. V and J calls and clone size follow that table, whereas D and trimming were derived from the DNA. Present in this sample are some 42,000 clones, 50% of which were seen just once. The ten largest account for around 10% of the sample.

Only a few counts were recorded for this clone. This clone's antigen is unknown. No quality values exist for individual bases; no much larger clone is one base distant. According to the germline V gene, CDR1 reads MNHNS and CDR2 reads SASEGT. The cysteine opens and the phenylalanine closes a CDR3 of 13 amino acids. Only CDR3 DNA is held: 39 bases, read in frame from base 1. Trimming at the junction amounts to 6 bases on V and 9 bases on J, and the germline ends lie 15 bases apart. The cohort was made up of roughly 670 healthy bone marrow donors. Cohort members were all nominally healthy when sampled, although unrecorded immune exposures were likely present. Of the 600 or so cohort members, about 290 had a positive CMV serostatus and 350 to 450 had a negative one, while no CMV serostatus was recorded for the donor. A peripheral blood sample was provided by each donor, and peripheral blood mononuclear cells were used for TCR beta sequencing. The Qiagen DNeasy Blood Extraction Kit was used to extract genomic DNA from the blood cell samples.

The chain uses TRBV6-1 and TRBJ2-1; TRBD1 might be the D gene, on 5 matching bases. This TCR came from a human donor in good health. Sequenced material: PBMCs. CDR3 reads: CASSPSTRGEQFF. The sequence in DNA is TGTGCCAGCAGCCCCTCGACAAGGGGTGAGCAGTTCTTC.